The present T cell receptor (beta chain) was sequenced within a study of cytomegalovirus exposure and HLA in healthy donors. Study-wide points: Highly shared sequence variants in one cluster were likely a sequencing artifact. In a later analysis, common viral pathogens appeared linked to several of the most significant clusters. V- and J-gene trimming in TCR beta was tied to a missense DCLRE1C variant by an analysis performed later.

Vbeta (60) and Jbeta (13) primers were used in the PCR. Libraries were prepared by immunoSEQ multiplex PCR; TCRdb keeps only in-frame clonotypes and omits some of them. The data hold about 92,000 clones, with 69% observed a single time. V lost 0 bases to trimming and J lost 2 bases, with 5 bases between them. This CDR3 is built from 13 residues. The germline gives CDR1 SGHNT, CDR2 YYREEE (reference sequence). Regarding this clone: The antigen is not known.

The receptor was derived from a man over 45 in good health and CMV-seronegative. This chain joins TRBV5-4 and TRBJ1-1; D ambiguous. Sample: PBMCs. The DNA of the CDR3 is TGTGCCAGCAGCTTGGCAGAAAACACTGAAGCTTTCTTT. Translating it yields CASSLAENTEAFF.